Given below is one TCR beta chain in context. The antigen it binds to is not known. No base quality information exists; no much larger clone differs at one position. Separate from the roughly 650-subject first cohort, the validation cohort of 120 subjects was the group to which the donors belonged. This sample is drawn from a study of cytomegalovirus exposure and HLA in healthy donors (TCRdb year 2017). Regarding the complete study: According to a later analysis, the 120 or so validation repertoires were produced on the same platform as the 700 or so repertoires of the first cohort. The study aimed to test whether cataloging public T cell receptors could reveal signatures of past pathogen exposure. Besides the first cohort of roughly 660 subjects, a separate validation cohort made up of 90 to 150 different subjects was used. The study combined high-throughput TCR immunosequencing, statistical association of individual TCRs with disease status, and machine learning to predict cytomegalovirus infection status.

Findings and caveats that apply to the study as a whole: According to the authors, the approach could potentially be generalized to other disease states and immunological phenotypes. A later analysis found that TCRs clustered in the first cohort also tended to co-occur in the 110 or so validation repertoires, with 90% to 95% of cluster scores above 0. In both the original and validation cohorts, the classifier was reported to diagnose cytomegalovirus status with high specificity and sensitivity. The validation cohort had no HLA typing available for a later analysis, so co-occurrence within that cohort was assessed over all 130 or so repertoires. In vitro tests confirmed that a few of the cytomegalovirus-associated TCR beta chains recognize cytomegalovirus antigens. In the study, about 150 TCR beta chains were listed as associated with cytomegalovirus. Most TCR sequences were seen in very few donors, while some public TCRs were found in many individuals.

Library preparation was by the immunoSEQ multiplex PCR assay. The source study handled its data this way. A statistical classification framework was built to diagnose cytomegalovirus status from the catalog of TCR beta chain sequences. TCRdb limited this immuneACCESS table to in-frame rearrangements with V and J called. A share of clones is missing; checked studies link under half to unresolved V genes, and the rest is unexplained. That table gives V, J and clone size, and the DNA gave D and trimming. The sample has 65,000 to 75,000 clones on record, around 92% of them singletons. The top ten clonotypes cover roughly 5.3% of the sample. The CDR1 and CDR2 encoded by the germline V gene are SGHAT and FQNNGV. The cysteine opens and the phenylalanine closes a CDR3 of 15 amino acids. Of all the DNA, just the CDR3 is kept, 45 bases in frame from base 1. After removal of 3 bases from V and 5 bases from J, the junction retains 7 bases not matched to a gene.

The receptor was isolated from a man aged 18 to 35 in good health and CMV-seropositive. The chain joins TRBV11-2 to TRBJ2-1; 7 junctional bases match TRBD2. The specimen sequenced was PBMCs. The DNA sequence reads TGTGCCAGCAGCTTTGAGACTAGCACACACAATGAGCAGTTCTTC. Translated, this gives CASSFETSTHNEQFF.